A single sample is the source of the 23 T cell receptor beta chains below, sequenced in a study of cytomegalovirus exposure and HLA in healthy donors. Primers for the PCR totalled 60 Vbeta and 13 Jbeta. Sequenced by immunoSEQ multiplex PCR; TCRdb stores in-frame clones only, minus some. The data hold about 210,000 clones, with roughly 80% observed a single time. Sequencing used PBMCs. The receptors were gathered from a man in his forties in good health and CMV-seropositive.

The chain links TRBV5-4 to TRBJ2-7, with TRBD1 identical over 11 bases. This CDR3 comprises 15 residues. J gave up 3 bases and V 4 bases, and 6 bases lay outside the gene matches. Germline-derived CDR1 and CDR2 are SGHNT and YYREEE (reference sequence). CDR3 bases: TGTGCCAGCAGCCTTGGACAGGGGGCGGTCTACGAGCAGTACTTC. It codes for CASSLGQGAVYEQYF. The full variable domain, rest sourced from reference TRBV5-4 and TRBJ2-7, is ETGVTQSPTHLIKTRGQQVTLRCSSQSGHNTVSWYQQALGQGPQFIFQYYREEENGRGNFPPRFSGLQFPNYSSELNVNALELDDSALYLCASSLGQGAVYEQYFGPGTRLTVT.

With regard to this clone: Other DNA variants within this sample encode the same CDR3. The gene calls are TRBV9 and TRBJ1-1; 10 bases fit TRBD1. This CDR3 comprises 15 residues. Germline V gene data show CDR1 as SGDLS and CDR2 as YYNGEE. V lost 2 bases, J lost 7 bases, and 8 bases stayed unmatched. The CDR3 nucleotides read TGTGCCAGCAGCGTTTCCGGGACAGGGGAGTTTGAAGCTTTCTTT. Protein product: CASSVSGTGEFEAFF.

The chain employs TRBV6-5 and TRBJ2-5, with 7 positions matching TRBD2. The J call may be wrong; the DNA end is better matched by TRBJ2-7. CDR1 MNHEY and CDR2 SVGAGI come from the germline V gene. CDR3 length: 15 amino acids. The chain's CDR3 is CASSLGEGQLYEQYF. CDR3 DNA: TGTGCCAGCAGTCTCGGGGAGGGCCAATTGTACGAGCAGTACTTC.

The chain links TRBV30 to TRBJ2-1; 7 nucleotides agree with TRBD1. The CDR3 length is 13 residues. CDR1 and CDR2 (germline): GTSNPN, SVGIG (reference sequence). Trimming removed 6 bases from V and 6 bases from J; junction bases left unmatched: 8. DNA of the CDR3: TGTGCCTGTTACAGGGGCAGTGGCAATGAGCAGTTCTTC. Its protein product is CACYRGSGNEQFF.

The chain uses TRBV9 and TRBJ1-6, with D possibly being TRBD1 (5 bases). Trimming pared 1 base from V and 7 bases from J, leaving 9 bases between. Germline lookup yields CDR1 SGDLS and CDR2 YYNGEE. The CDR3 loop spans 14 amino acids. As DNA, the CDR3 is TGTGCCAGCAGCGTATTACAGGAAAATTCACCCCTCCACTTT. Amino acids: CASSVLQENSPLHF.

This chain's CDR3 is CASRFEGQPATNEKLFF. CDR3 sequence (DNA): TGTGCCAGCAGATTTGAGGGCCAGCCTGCAACTAATGAAAAACTGTTTTTT. V gene TRBV27 combines with J gene TRBJ1-4; no reliable D call. With 6 bases removed from V and 0 bases from J, the gap between germline ends came to 17 bases. The CDR3 runs 17 residues. The germline gives CDR1 MNHEY, CDR2 SMNVEV (reference sequence).

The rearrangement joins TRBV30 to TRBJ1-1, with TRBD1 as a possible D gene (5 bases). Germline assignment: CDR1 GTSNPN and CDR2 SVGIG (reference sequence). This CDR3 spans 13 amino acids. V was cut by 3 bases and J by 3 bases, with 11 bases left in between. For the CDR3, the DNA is TGTGCCTGGAGCGATACAGGTTACACTGAAGCTTTCTTT. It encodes CAWSDTGYTEAFF.

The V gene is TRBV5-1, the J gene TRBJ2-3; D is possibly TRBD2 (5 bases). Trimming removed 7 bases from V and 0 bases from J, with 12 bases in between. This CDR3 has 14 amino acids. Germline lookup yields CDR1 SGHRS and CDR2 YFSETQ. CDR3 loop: CASHPGDSTDTQYF. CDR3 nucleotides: TGCGCCAGCCACCCCGGGGATAGCACAGATACGCAGTATTTT. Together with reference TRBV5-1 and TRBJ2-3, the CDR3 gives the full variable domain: KAGVTQTPRYLIKTRGQQVTLSCSPISGHRSVSWYQQTPGQGLQFLFEYFSETQRNKGNFPGRFSGRQFSNSRSEMNVSTLELGDSALYLCASHPGDSTDTQYFGPGTRLTVL.

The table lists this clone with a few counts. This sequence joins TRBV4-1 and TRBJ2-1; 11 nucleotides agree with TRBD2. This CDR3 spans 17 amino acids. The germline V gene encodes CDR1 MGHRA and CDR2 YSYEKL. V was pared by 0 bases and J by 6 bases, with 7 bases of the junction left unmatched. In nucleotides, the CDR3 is TGCGCCAGCAGCCAAGACCCTGGACTAGCGGGTGGCAATGAGCAGTTCTTC. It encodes CASSQDPGLAGGNEQFF.

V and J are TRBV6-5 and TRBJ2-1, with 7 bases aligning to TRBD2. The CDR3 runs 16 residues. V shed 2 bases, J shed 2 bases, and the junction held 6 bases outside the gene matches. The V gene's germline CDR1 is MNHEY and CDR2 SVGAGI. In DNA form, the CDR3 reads TGTGCCAGCAGTTACATCCTAGCGGACGCCTACAATGAGCAGTTCTTC. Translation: CASSYILADAYNEQFF.

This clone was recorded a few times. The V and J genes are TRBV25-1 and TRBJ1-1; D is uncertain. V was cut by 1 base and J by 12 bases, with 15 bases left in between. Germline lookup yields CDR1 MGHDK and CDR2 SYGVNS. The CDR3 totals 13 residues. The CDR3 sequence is CASSEFPAEVTFF. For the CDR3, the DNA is TGTGCCAGCAGTGAATTTCCCGCTGAGGTAACTTTCTTT.

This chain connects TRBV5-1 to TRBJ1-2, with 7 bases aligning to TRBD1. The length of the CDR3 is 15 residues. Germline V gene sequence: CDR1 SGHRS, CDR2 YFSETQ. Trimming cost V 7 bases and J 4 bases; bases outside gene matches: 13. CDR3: CASATLTGESYGYTF. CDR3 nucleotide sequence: TGCGCCAGCGCTACTCTTACAGGGGAATCCTATGGCTACACCTTC.

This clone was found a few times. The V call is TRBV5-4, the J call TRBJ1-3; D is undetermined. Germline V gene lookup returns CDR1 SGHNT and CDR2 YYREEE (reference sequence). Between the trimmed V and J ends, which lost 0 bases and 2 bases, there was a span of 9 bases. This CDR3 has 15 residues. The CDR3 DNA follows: TGTGCCAGCAGCTTGGGTGGGCCCACTGGAAACACCATATATTTT. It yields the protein CASSLGGPTGNTIYF.

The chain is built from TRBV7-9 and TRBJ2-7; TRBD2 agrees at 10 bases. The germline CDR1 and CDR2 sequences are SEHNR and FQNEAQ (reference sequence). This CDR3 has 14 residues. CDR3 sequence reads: CSSSIAGGLYEQYV. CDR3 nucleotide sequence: TGTTCCAGCAGCATAGCGGGAGGCCTTTACGAGCAGTACGTC.

Here the CDR3 DNA reads TGTGCCGTCCGGGTGATCGGCAATCAGCCCCAGCATTTT. It yields the protein CAVRVIGNQPQHF. V gene TRBV6-1 combines with J gene TRBJ1-5; no definite D call. This CDR3 region has 13 residues. Trimming removed 11 bases from V and 2 bases from J, with 13 bases in between. Germline V lookup: CDR1 MNHNS, CDR2 SASEGT.

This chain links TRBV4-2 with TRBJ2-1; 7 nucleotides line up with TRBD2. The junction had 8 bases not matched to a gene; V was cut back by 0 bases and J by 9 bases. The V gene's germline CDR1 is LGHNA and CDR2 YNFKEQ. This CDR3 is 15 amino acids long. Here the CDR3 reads CASSQEGGVASEQFF. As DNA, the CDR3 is TGTGCCAGCAGCCAAGAGGGGGGGGTAGCGAGTGAGCAGTTCTTC.

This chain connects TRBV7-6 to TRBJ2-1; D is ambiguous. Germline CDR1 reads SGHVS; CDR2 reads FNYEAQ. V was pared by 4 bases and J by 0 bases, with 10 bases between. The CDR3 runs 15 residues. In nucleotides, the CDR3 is TGTGCCAGCAGCTATAACGGTGGCTCCTACAATGAGCAGTTCTTC. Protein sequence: CASSYNGGSYNEQFF. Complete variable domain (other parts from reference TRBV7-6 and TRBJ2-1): GAGVSQSPRYKVTKRGQDVALRCDPISGHVSLYWYRQALGQGPEFLTYFNYEAQQDKSGLPNDRFSAERPEGSISTLTIQRTEQRDSAMYRCASSYNGGSYNEQFFGPGTRLTVL.

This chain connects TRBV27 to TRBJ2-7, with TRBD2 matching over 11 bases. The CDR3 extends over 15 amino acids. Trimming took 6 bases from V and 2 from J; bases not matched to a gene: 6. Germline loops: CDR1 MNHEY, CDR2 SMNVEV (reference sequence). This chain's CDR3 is CASSKGTSGTYEQYV. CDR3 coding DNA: TGTGCCAGCAGCAAGGGGACTAGCGGCACCTACGAGCAGTACGTC.

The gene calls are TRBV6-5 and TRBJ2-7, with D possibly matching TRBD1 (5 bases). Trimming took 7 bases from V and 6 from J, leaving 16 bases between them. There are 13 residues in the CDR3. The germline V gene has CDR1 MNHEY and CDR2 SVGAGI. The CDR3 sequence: CASKETRVSEQYF. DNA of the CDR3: TGTGCCAGCAAGGAGACCAGGGTTTCCGAGCAGTACTTC.

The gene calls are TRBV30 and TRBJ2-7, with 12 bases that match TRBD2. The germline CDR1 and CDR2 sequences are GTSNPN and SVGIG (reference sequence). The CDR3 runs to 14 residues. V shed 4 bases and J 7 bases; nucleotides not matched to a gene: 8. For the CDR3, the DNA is TGTGCCTGGAAGAGAGGACTAGCGGGACCTGAGCAGTACTTC. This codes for CAWKRGLAGPEQYF.

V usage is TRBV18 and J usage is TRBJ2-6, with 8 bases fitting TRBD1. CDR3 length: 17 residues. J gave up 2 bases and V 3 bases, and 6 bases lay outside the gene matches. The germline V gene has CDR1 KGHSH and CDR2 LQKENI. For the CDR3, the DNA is TGTGCCAGCTCACCGCAGACAGGGGTGGCTGGGGCCAACGTCCTGACTTTC. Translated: CASSPQTGVAGANVLTF. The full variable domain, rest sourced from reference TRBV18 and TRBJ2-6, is NAGVMQNPRHLVRRRGQEARLRCSPMKGHSHVYWYRQLPEEGLKFMVYLQKENIIDESGMPKERFSAEFPKEGPSILRIQQVVRGDSAAYFCASSPQTGVAGANVLTFGAGSRLTVL.

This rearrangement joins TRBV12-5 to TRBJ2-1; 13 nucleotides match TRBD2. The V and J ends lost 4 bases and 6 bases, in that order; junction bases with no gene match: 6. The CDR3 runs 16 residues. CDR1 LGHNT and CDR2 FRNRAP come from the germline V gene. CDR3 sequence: CASGSRTSGSFNEQFF. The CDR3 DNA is TGTGCTAGTGGTTCCCGGACTAGCGGGAGTTTCAATGAGCAGTTCTTC.

CDR3 sequence reads: CSVPGQGGRDTQYF. The CDR3 coding sequence is TGCAGCGTTCCGGGACAAGGGGGCAGGGATACGCAGTATTTT. This rearrangement joins TRBV29-1 to TRBJ2-3; TRBD1 matches 7 bases. The length of the CDR3 is 14 residues. Germline V gene lookup returns CDR1 SQVTM and CDR2 ANQGSEA. V gave up 5 bases and J gave up 6 bases; unmatched junction bases: 11.